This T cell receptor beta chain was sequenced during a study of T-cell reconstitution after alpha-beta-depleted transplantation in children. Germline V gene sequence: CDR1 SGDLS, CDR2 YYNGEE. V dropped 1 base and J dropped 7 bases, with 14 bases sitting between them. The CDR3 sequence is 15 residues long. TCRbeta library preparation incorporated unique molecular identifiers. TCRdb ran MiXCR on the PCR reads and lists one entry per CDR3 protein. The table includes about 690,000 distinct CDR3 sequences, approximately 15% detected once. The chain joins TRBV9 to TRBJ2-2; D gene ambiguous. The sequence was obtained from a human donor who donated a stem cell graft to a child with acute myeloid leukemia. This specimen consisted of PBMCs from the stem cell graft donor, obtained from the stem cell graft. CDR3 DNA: TGTGCCAGCAGCGTACGAGGTCCTGCCGGCGGGGAGCTGTTTTTT. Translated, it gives CASSVRGPAGGELFF.